The next 5 T cell receptor gamma chains were all read from a single sample in a study of γδ T cells in repeated Plasmodium falciparum infection. TCRdb used CATT to re-call clones from the multiplex PCR reads. The repertoire holds 25,000 to 35,000 gamma-chain clones, over 1.3% seen once, with approximately 19% in the top ten. Vgamma9/Vdelta2+ and Vdelta2-negative gammadelta T cells were flow-sorted from PBMC for bulk sequencing. Sequencing was performed on gamma-delta T cells from blood. The receptors originated from a pool of human donors (malaria-infected and uninfected, not separated).

Comment on this clone: A far larger clone is a single base away, which makes a read error likely. This CDR3 is also generated by other DNA sequences in the sample. The gene calls are TRGV9 and TRGJP. As TCRdb names no J gene, one was assigned here on the basis of a DNA match to germline. The germline gives CDR1 GITISATS, CDR2 ISYDGTV (reference sequence). CDR3 size: 18 residues. The CDR3 here is CALWEVGGQELGKKIKVF. CDR3 coding DNA: TGTGCCTTGTGGGAGGTTGGGGGGCAAGAGTTGGGCAAAAAGATCAAGGTATTT.

This clone is labeled as medium-sized (0.01 to 0.1%). A much larger clone lies a single base off, so this may be a read error. The sample has other DNA sequences that encode this CDR3 too. V gene TRGV9 combines with J gene TRGJ1 or TRGJ2. The CDR3 has 11 residues. Trimming at V came to 1 base and at J to 6 bases, leaving 0 bases not matched to a gene. Germline lookup yields CDR1 GITISATS and CDR2 ISYDGTV (reference sequence). CDR3 sequence: CALWEVYKKLF. In DNA, the CDR3 is TGTGCCTTGTGGGAGGTTTATAAGAAACTCTTT.

This clone was found many times. Possible read error: a much larger clone is one base away. This sequence joins TRGV8 and TRGJ1 or TRGJ2. The V and J ends lost 3 bases and 3 bases, in that order; junction bases with no gene match: 5. Germline CDR1 VENAVY, CDR2 YDSYNSRV. This CDR3 contains 13 residues. The CDR3 region is CATWDGTYYKKLF. The CDR3 DNA reads as TGTGCCACCTGGGATGGGACTTATTATAAGAAACTCTTT.

This clone was counted many times. The gene calls are TRGV3 and TRGJ1 or TRGJ2. CDR3 length: 13 residues. Germline assignment: CDR1 VTNTFY and CDR2 YDVSTARD (reference sequence). J gave up 5 bases and V 3 bases, and 7 bases lay outside the gene matches. CDR3 nucleotide sequence: TGTGCCACCTGGGACTCGAGGGATTATAAGAAACTCTTT. Translation gives CATWDSRDYKKLF.

This clone was found a few times. A read error likely explains this, since a far larger clone differs by one base. This CDR3 is also generated by other DNA sequences in the sample. The J gene was not called, though the V gene is TRGV9. The V gene's germline CDR1 is GITISATS and CDR2 ISYDGTV (reference sequence). The CDR3 loop spans 11 amino acids. The CDR3, as DNA: TGTGCCTTATGGGAGGTGCAAGGCAAACTCTTT. Its translation is CALWEVQGKLF.